Below, 30 T cell receptor beta chains from the same sample are listed, as sequenced in a study of control samples from healthy donors and cancer patients. Only in-frame clones appear in the TCRdb table, and some are missing; sequencing was by immunoSEQ multiplex PCR. The sample records 110,000 to 150,000 clones, over 90% being singletons. Sequenced material: PBMCs. The source of these receptors is a man in his 60s with colorectal cancer.

The V call is TRBV6-2 or TRBV6-3, the J call TRBJ2-7; D is uncertain. V lost 2 bases, J lost 4 bases, and 9 bases lay in between. Germline V CDR1 and CDR2: MNHEY, SVGEGT. This CDR3 is 13 amino acids long. The DNA for the CDR3 is TGTGCCAGCAGTTACAGAGTGGGGTACGAGCAGTACTTC. As protein: CASSYRVGYEQYF.

The chain combines TRBV18 with TRBJ2-3; 10 positions match TRBD1. Germline V gives CDR1 KGHSH, CDR2 LQKENI. This CDR3 contains 15 residues. Trimming took 3 bases from V and 6 from J; bases not matched to a gene: 6. DNA for the CDR3: TGTGCCAGCTCACCGGACAGGGGGGAGTGGGATACGCAGTATTTT. This gives the protein CASSPDRGEWDTQYF.

The rearrangement links TRBV6-2 or TRBV6-3 to TRBJ1-1; TRBD1 matches at 7 bases. This CDR3 spans 13 amino acids. V lost 6 bases and J lost 5; bases outside the gene matches: 6. Looked up from germline, CDR1 is MNHEY and CDR2 is SVGEGT. This CDR3 reads CASSRGSWTEAFF. In nucleotides, the CDR3 is TGTGCCAGCAGCAGGGGGTCTTGGACTGAAGCTTTCTTT.

The genes are TRBV2 and TRBJ2-1, with 13 bases identical to TRBD2. The CDR3 has 15 residues. Per the germline V gene, CDR1 is SNHLY and CDR2 is FYNNEI. Trimming at V came to 3 bases and at J to 14 bases, leaving 10 bases not matched to a gene. CDR3 DNA sequence: TGTGCCAGCAGTGAGGGCCAACTAGCGGGGGGGCTGGAGTTCTTC. This encodes CASSEGQLAGGLEFF.

The chain recombines TRBV30 with TRBJ2-2; 11 bases are shared with TRBD1. Trimming cost V 2 bases and J 4 bases; bases outside gene matches: 9. This CDR3 contains 17 residues. Germline loops: CDR1 GTSNPN, CDR2 SVGIG (reference sequence). Here the CDR3 DNA reads TGTGCCTGGAGTCGGGACAGGGGGTCTAGGGGCACCGGGGAGCTGTTTTTT. Its translation is CAWSRDRGSRGTGELFF.

The CDR3: CASSLEAGGFYEQYF. The DNA of the CDR3 is TGTGCCAGCAGCTTGGAAGCGGGGGGTTTCTACGAGCAGTACTTC. The chain links TRBV7-9 to TRBJ2-7; 9 bases are shared with TRBD2. With 3 bases clipped from V and 3 bases from J, the junction kept 6 bases outside the gene matches. CDR3 size: 15 residues. Germline values: CDR1 SEHNR, CDR2 FQNEAQ (reference sequence).

The gene calls are TRBV5-3 and TRBJ1-4; D may be TRBD1 (5 bases). TRBV5-3 is an open reading frame, and its role is uncertain. Trimming took 4 bases from V and 8 from J, leaving 21 bases between them. This CDR3 spans 16 amino acids. CDR3 sequence: CARSRQGLPVEEKLFF. CDR3 coding DNA: TGTGCCAGAAGCAGGCAGGGTCTCCCGGTGGAGGAAAAACTGTTTTTT.

The DNA for the CDR3 is TGCGCCAGCAGCCCGGACACAGGGTCCGCCGGGGAGCTGTTTTTT. This codes for CASSPDTGSAGELFF. J is TRBJ2-2 and V is TRBV5-1; D is perhaps TRBD1 (6 bases). Germline loops: CDR1 SGHRS, CDR2 YFSETQ. V lost 4 bases, J lost 6 bases, and 16 bases lay in between. This CDR3 has 15 residues.

V usage is TRBV30 and J usage is TRBJ1-1; D not resolved. V lost 3 bases, J lost 11 bases, and 19 bases lay in between. CDR3 size: 13 residues. CDR1 and CDR2 from the germline V gene are GTSNPN and SVGIG (reference sequence). CDR3 residues: CAWRVGLSRWAFF. Written as DNA, the CDR3 is TGTGCCTGGAGAGTCGGGCTTTCACGGTGGGCTTTCTTT.

The rearrangement uses TRBV7-8 and TRBJ1-5; D might be TRBD1 (5 bases). Germline-derived CDR1 and CDR2 are SGHVS and FQNEAQ. V was clipped by 5 bases and J by 1 base, with 15 bases between them. The CDR3 has 16 amino acids. Here the CDR3 DNA reads TGTGCCAGCAGCGCTAGTCATCGGGACAGCAATCAGCCCCAGCATTTT. Protein product: CASSASHRDSNQPQHF.

The chain carries TRBV6-2 or TRBV6-3 and TRBJ1-1; the match to TRBD1 covers 7 bases. This CDR3 is 16 amino acids long. V lost 2 bases to trimming and J lost 1 base; unmatched junction nucleotides: 7. Germline V gives CDR1 MNHEY, CDR2 SVGEGT. DNA of the CDR3: TGTGCCAGCAGTTACGGAGGGCAGGGGGGGAACACTGAAGCTTTCTTT. Encoded protein: CASSYGGQGGNTEAFF.

The V and J genes are TRBV6-5 and TRBJ2-3, with D uncertain. Germline CDR1 reads MNHEY; CDR2 reads SVGAGI. The ends were cut back, 6 bases at V and 2 bases at J, with 9 bases in the middle. The CDR3 consists of 13 residues. CDR3 amino acids: CASRDRPTDTQYF. The CDR3 nucleotides read TGTGCCAGCAGGGACCGGCCCACAGATACGCAGTATTTT.

The gene calls are TRBV5-8 and TRBJ1-5, with unresolved D. CDR3 length equals 12 residues. Trimming removed 4 bases from V and 6 bases from J, with 8 bases in between. Germline values: CDR1 SGHTS, CDR2 YDEGEE. The CDR3 DNA follows: TGTGCCAGCAGCCCCTGGAGTCAGCCCCAGCATTTT. Amino acid sequence: CASSPWSQPQHF.

This clone came up once. The chain recombines TRBV11-2 with TRBJ1-6; no reliable D call. Germline V lookup: CDR1 SGHAT, CDR2 FQNNGV. The CDR3 sequence is 15 residues long. With 1 base removed from V and 3 bases from J, the gap between germline ends came to 7 bases. CDR3 region: CASSLGLLYNSPLHF. The CDR3 DNA reads TGTGCCAGCAGCTTAGGGCTACTCTATAATTCACCCCTCCACTTT.

This clone has just one count. The chain employs TRBV28 and TRBJ2-7, with 8 positions matching TRBD1. V gave up 5 bases and J gave up 4 bases; unmatched junction bases: 7. The CDR3 length is 14 residues. CDR1 and CDR2 (germline): MDHEN, SYDVKM. CDR3 sequence (DNA): TGTGCCAGCAGTGGGACAGGATCAGAGTACGAGCAGTACTTC. It codes for CASSGTGSEYEQYF.

This sequence joins TRBV10-3 and TRBJ2-7; D gene uncertain. The ends were cut back, 3 bases at V and 9 bases at J, with 9 bases in the middle. Germline V lookup: CDR1 ENHRY, CDR2 SYGVKD. The CDR3 runs 11 residues. CDR3 bases: TGTGCCATCAGTGAACAGTCTTGGCAGTACTTC. This codes for CAISEQSWQYF.

The gene calls are TRBV4-2 and TRBJ2-3, with D hard to call. Germline V lookup: CDR1 LGHNA, CDR2 YNFKEQ. The V end was cut by 0 bases, the J end by 4 bases, with 11 bases between. CDR3 length equals 15 residues. The CDR3 spells CASSQELETSDTQYF. The CDR3 nucleotides are TGTGCCAGCAGCCAAGAGCTAGAGACTTCAGATACGCAGTATTTT.

This rearrangement joins TRBV5-4 to TRBJ2-1, with a tentative D call TRBD2 (6 bases). The CDR3 consists of 16 residues. Germline V CDR1 and CDR2: SGHNT, YYREEE (reference sequence). V was shortened by 0 bases and J by 7 bases, with 17 bases between the two germline ends. The CDR3 loop reads CASSLAFRGAGNEQFF. The CDR3 nucleotides are TGTGCCAGCAGCTTGGCCTTCCGAGGGGCGGGGAATGAGCAGTTCTTC.

This clone is a singleton in its sample. V usage is TRBV4-3 and J usage is TRBJ2-5; the D gene is possibly TRBD2 (5 bases). The CDR3 length is 14 residues. The germline V gene has CDR1 LGHNA and CDR2 YSLEER. The ends were cut back, 3 bases at V and 3 bases at J, with 11 bases in the middle. The CDR3 loop is CASSQGLGEETQYF. The CDR3 DNA reads TGCGCCAGCAGCCAGGGCCTGGGAGAAGAGACCCAGTACTTC.

V is TRBV6-5 and J is TRBJ2-2; 7 nucleotides align to TRBD1. The CDR3 extends over 14 amino acids. CDR1 is MNHEY, CDR2 SVGAGI, per germline. J lost 4 bases, V lost 10 bases, and 9 bases had no gene match. The CDR3 DNA sequence: TGTGCCACCAAACAGGGGTACGGCACCGGGGAGCTGTTTTTT. Amino acids: CATKQGYGTGELFF.

The chain combines TRBV18 with TRBJ1-4; D is undetermined. CDR1 and CDR2 from the germline V gene are KGHSH and LQKENI. V dropped 4 bases and J dropped 1 base, with 13 bases sitting between them. CDR3 length: 16 amino acids. The CDR3 DNA sequence: TGTGCCAGCTCACTTTACGACCCTGGAACTAATGAAAAACTGTTTTTT. Translating gives CASSLYDPGTNEKLFF.

This sequence joins TRBV5-8 and TRBJ2-1, with D uncertain. This CDR3 region has 13 residues. The germline V gene encodes CDR1 SGHTS and CDR2 YDEGEE. Trimming removed 0 bases from V and 7 bases from J, with 8 bases in between. CDR3 loop: CASSLGPRNEQFF. CDR3 sequence (DNA): TGTGCCAGCAGCTTGGGCCCGAGGAATGAGCAGTTCTTC. The full variable domain, its missing parts supplied by reference TRBV5-8 and TRBJ2-1, is EAGVTQSPTHLIKTRGQQATLRCSPISGHTSVYWYQQALGLGLQFLLWYDEGEERNRGNFPPRFSGRQFPNYSSELNVNALELEDSALYLCASSLGPRNEQFFGPGTRLTVL.

The chain employs TRBV19 and TRBJ2-2; 12 positions match TRBD2. With V trimmed by 0 bases and J by 14 bases, 7 bases remained unmatched. This CDR3 spans 15 amino acids. Per the germline V gene, CDR1 is LNHDA and CDR2 is SQIVND (reference sequence). In DNA form, the CDR3 reads TGTGCCAGTAGTATAGATGGCCTAGCGGGGGGGAAACTGTTTTTT. It translates to CASSIDGLAGGKLFF.

The J gene is TRBJ1-6, the V gene TRBV23-1, with a tentative D call TRBD1 (5 bases). TRBV23-1 is noted as an ORF with a role that remains uncertain. The CDR3 extends over 13 amino acids. CDR3 amino acids: CAKTGRSDSPLHF. The CDR3 DNA is TGCGCAAAAACGGGGCGCTCAGATTCACCCCTCCACTTT.

The chain joins TRBV5-1 to TRBJ2-1; 9 nucleotides line up with TRBD1. V was clipped by 0 bases and J by 2 bases; unmatched bases: 0. The CDR3 covers 15 residues. Germline V gene data show CDR1 as SGHRS and CDR2 as YFSETQ. CDR3 loop: CASSLGQGAYNEQFF. The CDR3 DNA reads as TGCGCCAGCAGCTTGGGACAGGGGGCCTACAATGAGCAGTTCTTC. Together with reference TRBV5-1 and TRBJ2-1, the CDR3 gives the full variable domain: KAGVTQTPRYLIKTRGQQVTLSCSPISGHRSVSWYQQTPGQGLQFLFEYFSETQRNKGNFPGRFSGRQFSNSRSEMNVSTLELGDSALYLCASSLGQGAYNEQFFGPGTRLTVL.

This chain links TRBV4-1 with TRBJ2-3, with 7 bases matching TRBD2. Germline V gene lookup returns CDR1 MGHRA and CDR2 YSYEKL. The CDR3 length is 14 residues. The J segment lost 4 bases and the V segment lost 8 bases, leaving 9 bases of the junction unmatched. The CDR3 region is CASGLGGLADTQYF. For the CDR3, the DNA is TGCGCCAGCGGACTAGGTGGGCTAGCAGATACGCAGTATTTT.

The V gene is TRBV2, the J gene TRBJ1-1, with a possible D match to TRBD1 (5 bases). The V gene's germline CDR1 is SNHLY and CDR2 FYNNEI. The germline V and J ends were trimmed by 5 bases and 5 bases, with 12 bases remaining between them. The CDR3 runs to 13 residues. The CDR3 here is CASSRGVLTEAFF. The CDR3 DNA reads as TGTGCCAGCAGTCGGGGGGTTTTGACTGAAGCTTTCTTT.

The CDR3 is CASSAQGRGNTIYF. In DNA, the CDR3 is TGTGCCAGCAGCGCACAGGGGAGAGGAAACACCATATATTTT. The chain is built from TRBV11-3 and TRBJ1-3; 7 bases fit TRBD1. This CDR3 region has 14 residues. Germline V gives CDR1 SGHNT, CDR2 YENEEA. Losses at the gene ends were 5 bases for V and 4 bases for J; bases not matched to a gene: 5.

V is TRBV7-9 and J is TRBJ2-3, with D perhaps matching TRBD2 (6 bases). The CDR3 is 15 residues long. Trimming took 3 bases from V and 2 from J, leaving 12 bases between them. The V gene's germline CDR1 is SEHNR and CDR2 FQNEAQ (reference sequence). This CDR3 is CASSFVAGLTDTQYF. For the CDR3, the DNA is TGTGCCAGCAGCTTCGTTGCGGGGCTCACAGATACGCAGTATTTT.

The chain carries TRBV5-1 and TRBJ2-1, with 10 bases fitting TRBD2. The CDR3 has 15 residues. The germline V gene encodes CDR1 SGHRS and CDR2 YFSETQ. V was clipped by 3 bases and J by 4 bases; unmatched bases: 4. In nucleotides, the CDR3 is TGCGCCAGCAGCTATAGCGGGGGGTCGTACAATGAGCAGTTCTTC. The encoded protein is CASSYSGGSYNEQFF.